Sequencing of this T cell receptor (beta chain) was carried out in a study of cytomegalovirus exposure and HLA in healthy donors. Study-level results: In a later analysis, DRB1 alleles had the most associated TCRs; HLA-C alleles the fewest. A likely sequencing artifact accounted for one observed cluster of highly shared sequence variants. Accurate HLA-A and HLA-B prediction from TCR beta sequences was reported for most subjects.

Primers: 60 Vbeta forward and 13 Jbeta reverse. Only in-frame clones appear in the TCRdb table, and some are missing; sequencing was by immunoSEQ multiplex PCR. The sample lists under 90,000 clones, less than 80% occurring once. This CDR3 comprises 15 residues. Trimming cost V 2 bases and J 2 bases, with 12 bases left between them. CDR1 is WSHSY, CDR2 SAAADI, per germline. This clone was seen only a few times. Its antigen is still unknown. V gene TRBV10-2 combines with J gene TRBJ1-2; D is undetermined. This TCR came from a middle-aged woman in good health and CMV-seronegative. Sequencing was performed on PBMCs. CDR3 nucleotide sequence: TGCGCCAGCAGTGAGGGGTACGGAGAAAACTATGGCTACACCTTC. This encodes CASSEGYGENYGYTF.